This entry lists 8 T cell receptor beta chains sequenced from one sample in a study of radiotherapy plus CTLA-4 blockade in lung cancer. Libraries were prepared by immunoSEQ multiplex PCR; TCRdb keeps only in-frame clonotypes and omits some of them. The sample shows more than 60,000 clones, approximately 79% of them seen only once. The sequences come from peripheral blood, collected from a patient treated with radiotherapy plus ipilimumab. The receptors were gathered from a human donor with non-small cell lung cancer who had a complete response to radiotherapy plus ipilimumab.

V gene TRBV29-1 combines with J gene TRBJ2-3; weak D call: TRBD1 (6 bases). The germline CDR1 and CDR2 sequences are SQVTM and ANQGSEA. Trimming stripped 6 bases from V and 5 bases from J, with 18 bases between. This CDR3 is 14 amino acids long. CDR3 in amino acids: CSVDDRRWGDTQYF. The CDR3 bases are TGCAGCGTAGACGACAGGAGGTGGGGAGATACGCAGTATTTT.

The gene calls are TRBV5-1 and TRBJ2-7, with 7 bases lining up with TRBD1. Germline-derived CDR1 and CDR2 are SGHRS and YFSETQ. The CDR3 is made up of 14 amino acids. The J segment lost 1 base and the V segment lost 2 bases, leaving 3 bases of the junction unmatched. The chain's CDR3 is CASSLQGISYEQYF. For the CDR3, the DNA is TGCGCCAGCAGCTTACAGGGGATATCCTACGAGCAGTACTTC.

DNA of the CDR3: TGTGCCAGCAGCTTAATCACTTGGGACAGATTGTACGAGCAGTACTTC. It is translated as CASSLITWDRLYEQYF. V is TRBV7-9 and J is TRBJ2-7; TRBD1 matches at 7 bases. The CDR3 runs to 16 residues. Germline V gene data show CDR1 as SEHNR and CDR2 as FQNEAQ (reference sequence). V lost 2 bases and J lost 4; bases outside the gene matches: 11.

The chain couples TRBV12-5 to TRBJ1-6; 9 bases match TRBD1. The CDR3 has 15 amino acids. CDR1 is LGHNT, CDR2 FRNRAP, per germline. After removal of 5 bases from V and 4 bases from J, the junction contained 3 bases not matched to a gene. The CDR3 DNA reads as TGTGCTAGTGGTCTTGGACAGGGGTATAATTCACCCCTCCACTTT. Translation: CASGLGQGYNSPLHF.

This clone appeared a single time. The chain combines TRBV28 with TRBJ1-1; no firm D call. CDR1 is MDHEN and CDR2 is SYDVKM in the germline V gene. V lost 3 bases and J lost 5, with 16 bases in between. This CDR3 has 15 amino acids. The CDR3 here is CASSLSGALGTEAFF. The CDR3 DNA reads TGTGCCAGCAGTTTGAGCGGCGCGTTGGGTACTGAAGCTTTCTTT.

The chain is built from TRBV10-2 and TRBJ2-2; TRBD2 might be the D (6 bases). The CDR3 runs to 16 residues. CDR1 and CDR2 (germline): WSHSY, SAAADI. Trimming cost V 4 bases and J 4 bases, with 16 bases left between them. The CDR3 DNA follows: TGCGCCAGCAGTGGCCGAGGAGGGGCGGGCACCGGGGAGCTGTTTTTT. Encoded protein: CASSGRGGAGTGELFF.

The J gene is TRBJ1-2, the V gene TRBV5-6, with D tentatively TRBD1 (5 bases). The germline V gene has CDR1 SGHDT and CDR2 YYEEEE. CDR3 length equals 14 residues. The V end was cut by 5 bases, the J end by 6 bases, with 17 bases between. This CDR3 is CASRAGVGSHGYTF. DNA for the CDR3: TGTGCCAGCAGAGCGGGGGTAGGGTCGCATGGCTACACCTTC.

CDR3 amino acids: CASSYPGSYEQYF. The CDR3, as DNA: TGTGCCAGCAGTTATCCAGGGTCCTACGAGCAGTACTTC. The J gene is TRBJ2-7, the V gene TRBV6-6; TRBD1 might be the D (5 bases). The ends were cut back, 3 bases at V and 1 base at J, with 7 bases in the middle. Germline CDR1 reads MNHNY; CDR2 reads SVGAGI (reference sequence). CDR3 length: 13 residues.